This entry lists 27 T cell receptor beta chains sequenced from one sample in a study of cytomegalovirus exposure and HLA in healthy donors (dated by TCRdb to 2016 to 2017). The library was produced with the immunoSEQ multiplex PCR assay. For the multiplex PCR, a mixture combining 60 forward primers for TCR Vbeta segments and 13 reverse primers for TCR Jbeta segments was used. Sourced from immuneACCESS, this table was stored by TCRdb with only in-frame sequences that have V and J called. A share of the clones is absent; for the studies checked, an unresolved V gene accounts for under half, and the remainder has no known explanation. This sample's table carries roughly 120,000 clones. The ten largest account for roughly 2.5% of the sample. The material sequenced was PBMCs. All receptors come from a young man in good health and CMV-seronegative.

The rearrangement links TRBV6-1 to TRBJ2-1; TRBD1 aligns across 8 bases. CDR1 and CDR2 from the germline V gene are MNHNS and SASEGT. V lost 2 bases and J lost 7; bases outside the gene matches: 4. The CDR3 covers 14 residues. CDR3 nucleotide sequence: TGTGCCAGCAGTGAACAGGACAGGGTGAATGAGCAGTTCTTC. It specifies CASSEQDRVNEQFF.

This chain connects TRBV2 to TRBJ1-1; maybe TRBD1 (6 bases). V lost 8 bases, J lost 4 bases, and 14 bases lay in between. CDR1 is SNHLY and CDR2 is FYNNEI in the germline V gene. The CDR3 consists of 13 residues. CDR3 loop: CASQYRVSTEAFF. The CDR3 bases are TGTGCCAGCCAGTACAGGGTTAGCACTGAAGCTTTCTTT.

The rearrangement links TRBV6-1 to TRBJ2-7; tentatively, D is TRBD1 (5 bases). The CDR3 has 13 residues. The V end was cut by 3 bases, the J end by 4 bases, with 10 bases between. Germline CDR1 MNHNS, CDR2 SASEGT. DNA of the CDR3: TGTGCCAGCAGTGAGAACCACAGGTACGAGCAGTACTTC. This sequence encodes CASSENHRYEQYF.

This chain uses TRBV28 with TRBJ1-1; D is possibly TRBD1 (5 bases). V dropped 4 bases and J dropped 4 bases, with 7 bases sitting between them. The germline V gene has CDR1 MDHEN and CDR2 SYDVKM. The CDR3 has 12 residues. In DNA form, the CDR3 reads TGTGCCAGCAGTTCGGGGGGCACTGAAGCTTTCTTT. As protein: CASSSGGTEAFF.

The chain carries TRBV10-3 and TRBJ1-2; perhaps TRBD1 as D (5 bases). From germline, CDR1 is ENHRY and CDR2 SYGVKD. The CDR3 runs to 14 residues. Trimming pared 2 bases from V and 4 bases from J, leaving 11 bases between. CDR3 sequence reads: CAISEQGVPYGYTF. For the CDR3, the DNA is TGTGCCATCAGTGAGCAAGGGGTCCCCTATGGCTACACCTTC.

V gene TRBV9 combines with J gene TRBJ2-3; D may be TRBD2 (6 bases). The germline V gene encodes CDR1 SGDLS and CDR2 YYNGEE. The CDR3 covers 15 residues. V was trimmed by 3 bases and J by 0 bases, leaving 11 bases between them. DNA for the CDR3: TGTGCCAGCAGCGGGCTAGCGTCGAGCACAGATACGCAGTATTTT. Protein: CASSGLASSTDTQYF.

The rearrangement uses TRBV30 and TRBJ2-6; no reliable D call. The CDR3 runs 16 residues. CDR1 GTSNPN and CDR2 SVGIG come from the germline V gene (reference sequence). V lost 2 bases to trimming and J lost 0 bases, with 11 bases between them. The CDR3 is CAWSRSDNSGANVLTF. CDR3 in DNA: TGTGCCTGGAGTAGGTCCGACAACTCTGGGGCCAACGTCCTGACTTTC.

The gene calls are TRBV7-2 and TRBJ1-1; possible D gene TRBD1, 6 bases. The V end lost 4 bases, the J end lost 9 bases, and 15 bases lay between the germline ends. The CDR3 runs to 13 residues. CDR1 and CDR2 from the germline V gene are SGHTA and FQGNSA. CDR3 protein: CASSSARGNKAFF. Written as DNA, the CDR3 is TGTGCCAGCAGCTCCGCTAGGGGGAATAAAGCTTTCTTT.

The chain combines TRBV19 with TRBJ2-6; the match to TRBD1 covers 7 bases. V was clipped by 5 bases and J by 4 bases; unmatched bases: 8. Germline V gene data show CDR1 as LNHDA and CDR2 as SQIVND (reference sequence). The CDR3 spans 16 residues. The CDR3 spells CASSAWTGSGANVLTF. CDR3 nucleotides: TGTGCCAGTAGTGCCTGGACAGGTTCAGGGGCCAACGTCCTGACTTTC. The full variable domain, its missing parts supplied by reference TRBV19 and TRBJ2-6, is DGGITQSPKYLFRKEGQNVTLSCEQNLNHDAMYWYRQDPGQGLRLIYYSQIVNDFQKGDIAEGYSVSREKKESFPLTVTSAQKNPTAFYLCASSAWTGSGANVLTFGAGSRLTVL.

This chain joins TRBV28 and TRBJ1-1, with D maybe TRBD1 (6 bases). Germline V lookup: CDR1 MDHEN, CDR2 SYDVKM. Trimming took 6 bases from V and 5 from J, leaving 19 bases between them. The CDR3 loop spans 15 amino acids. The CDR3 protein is CASREPGGGGTEAFF. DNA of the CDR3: TGTGCCAGCAGAGAGCCGGGGGGCGGAGGAACTGAAGCTTTCTTT.

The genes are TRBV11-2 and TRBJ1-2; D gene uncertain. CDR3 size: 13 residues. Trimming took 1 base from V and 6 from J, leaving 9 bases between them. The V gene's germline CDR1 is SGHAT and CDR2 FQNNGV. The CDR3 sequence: CASSLAPTDGYTF. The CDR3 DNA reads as TGTGCCAGCAGCTTAGCCCCAACAGATGGCTACACCTTC.

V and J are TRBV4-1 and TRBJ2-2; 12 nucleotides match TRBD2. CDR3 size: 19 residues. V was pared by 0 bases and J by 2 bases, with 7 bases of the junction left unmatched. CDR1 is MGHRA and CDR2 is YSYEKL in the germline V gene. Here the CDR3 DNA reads TGCGCCAGCAGCCAAGATCCCACTAGCGGGAGGACCAACACCGGGGAGCTGTTTTTT. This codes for CASSQDPTSGRTNTGELFF.

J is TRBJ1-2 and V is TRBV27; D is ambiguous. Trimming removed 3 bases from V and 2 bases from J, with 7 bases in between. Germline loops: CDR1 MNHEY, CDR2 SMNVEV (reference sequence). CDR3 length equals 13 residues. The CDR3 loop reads CASSFHLNYGYTF. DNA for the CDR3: TGTGCCAGCAGTTTCCACCTAAACTATGGCTACACCTTC.

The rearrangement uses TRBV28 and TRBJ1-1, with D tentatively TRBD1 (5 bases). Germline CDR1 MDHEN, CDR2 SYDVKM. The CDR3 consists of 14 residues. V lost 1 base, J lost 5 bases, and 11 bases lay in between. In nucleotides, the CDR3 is TGTGCCAGCAGTTTATATAGGGGTAGGACTGAAGCTTTCTTT. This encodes CASSLYRGRTEAFF.

The CDR3 DNA follows: TGTGCCAGCAGCGGGGATCAGCCCCAGCATTTT. Residues: CASSGDQPQHF. V is TRBV6-1 and J is TRBJ1-5; D gene uncertain. Trimming removed 6 bases from V and 5 bases from J, with 5 bases in between. Germline V gene lookup returns CDR1 MNHNS and CDR2 SASEGT. The CDR3 runs to 11 residues.

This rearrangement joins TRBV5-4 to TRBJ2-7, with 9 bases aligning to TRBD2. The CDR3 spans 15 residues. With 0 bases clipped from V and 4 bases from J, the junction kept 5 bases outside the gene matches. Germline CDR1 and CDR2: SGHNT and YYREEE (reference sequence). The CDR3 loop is CASSLDGTSIYEQYF. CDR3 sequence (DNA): TGTGCCAGCAGCTTGGACGGGACTAGCATATACGAGCAGTACTTC.

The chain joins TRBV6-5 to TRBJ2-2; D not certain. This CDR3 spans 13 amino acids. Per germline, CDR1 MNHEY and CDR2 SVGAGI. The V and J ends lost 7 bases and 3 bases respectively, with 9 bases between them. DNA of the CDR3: TGTGCCAGCACTAACCAGGACACCGGGGAGCTGTTTTTT. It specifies CASTNQDTGELFF.

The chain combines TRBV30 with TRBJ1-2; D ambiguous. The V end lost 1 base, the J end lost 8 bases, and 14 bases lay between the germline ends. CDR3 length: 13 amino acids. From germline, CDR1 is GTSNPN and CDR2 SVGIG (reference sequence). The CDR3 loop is CAWSEQLRSGYTF. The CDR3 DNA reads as TGTGCCTGGAGTGAGCAATTGCGCTCCGGCTACACCTTC.

The CDR3 coding sequence is TGCAGCGTTCGGGCTAGCGGGCGGGCCATCCAGCAGACCCAGTACTTC. Protein product: CSVRASGRAIQQTQYF. V is TRBV29-1 and J is TRBJ2-5, with 8 bases aligning to TRBD2. The ends lost 5 bases at V and 6 bases at J; junction bases unmatched: 17. The CDR3 has 16 residues. The germline V gene encodes CDR1 SQVTM and CDR2 ANQGSEA. The variable domain in full, completed from reference TRBV29-1 and TRBJ2-5, reads SAVISQKPSRDICQRGTSLTIQCQVDSQVTMMFWYRQQPGQSLTLIATANQGSEATYESGFVIDKFPISRPNLTFSTLTVSNMSPEDSSIYLCSVRASGRAIQQTQYFGPGTRLLVL.

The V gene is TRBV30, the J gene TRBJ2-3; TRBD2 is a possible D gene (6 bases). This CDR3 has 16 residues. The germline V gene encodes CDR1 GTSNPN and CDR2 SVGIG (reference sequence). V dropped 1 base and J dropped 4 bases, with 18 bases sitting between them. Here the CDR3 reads CAWSGGLGGNPDTQYF. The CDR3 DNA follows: TGTGCCTGGAGTGGGGGACTCGGCGGGAACCCAGATACGCAGTATTTT.

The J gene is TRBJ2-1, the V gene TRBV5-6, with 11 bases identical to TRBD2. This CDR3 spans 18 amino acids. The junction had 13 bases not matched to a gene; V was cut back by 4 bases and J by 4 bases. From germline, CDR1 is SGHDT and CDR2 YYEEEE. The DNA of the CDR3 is TGTGCCAGCAGCGTTTACACCGGGACTAGCGGTCTATACAATGAGCAGTTCTTC. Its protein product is CASSVYTGTSGLYNEQFF.

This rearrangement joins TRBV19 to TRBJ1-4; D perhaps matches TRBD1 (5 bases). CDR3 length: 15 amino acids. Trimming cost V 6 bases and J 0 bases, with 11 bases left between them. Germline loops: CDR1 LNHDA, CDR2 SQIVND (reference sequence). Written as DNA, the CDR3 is TGTGCCAGTAGCCTGGGGGGAGCAACTAATGAAAAACTGTTTTTT. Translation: CASSLGGATNEKLFF. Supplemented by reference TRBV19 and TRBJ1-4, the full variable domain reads DGGITQSPKYLFRKEGQNVTLSCEQNLNHDAMYWYRQDPGQGLRLIYYSQIVNDFQKGDIAEGYSVSREKKESFPLTVTSAQKNPTAFYLCASSLGGATNEKLFFGSGTQLSVL.

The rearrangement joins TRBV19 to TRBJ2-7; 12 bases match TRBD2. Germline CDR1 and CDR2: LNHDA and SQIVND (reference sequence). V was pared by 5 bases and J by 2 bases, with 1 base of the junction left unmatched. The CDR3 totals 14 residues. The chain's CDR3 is CASSPSGRAYEQYF. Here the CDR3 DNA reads TGTGCCAGTAGTCCTAGCGGGAGGGCCTACGAGCAGTACTTC.

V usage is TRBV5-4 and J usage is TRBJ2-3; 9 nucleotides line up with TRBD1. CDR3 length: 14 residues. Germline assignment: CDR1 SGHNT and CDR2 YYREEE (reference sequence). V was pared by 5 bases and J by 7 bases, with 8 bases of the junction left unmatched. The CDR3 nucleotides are TGTGCCAGCAGACCGGGACAGGGAGGGAATACGCAGTATTTT. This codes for CASRPGQGGNTQYF.

CDR3 protein: CASSQEPGLDTGELFF. As DNA, the CDR3 is TGCGCCAGCAGCCAAGAGCCAGGGCTCGACACCGGGGAGCTGTTTTTT. The rearrangement links TRBV4-3 to TRBJ2-2, with a weak D call TRBD1 (5 bases). V was clipped by 0 bases and J by 3 bases, with 11 bases between them. Germline V CDR1 and CDR2: LGHNA, YSLEER. This CDR3 has 16 amino acids.

The CDR3 is CASGPGQGLEQFF. The CDR3 coding sequence is TGTGCTAGTGGTCCGGGACAGGGATTAGAGCAGTTCTTC. The chain employs TRBV12-5 and TRBJ2-1; 9 nucleotides line up with TRBD1. Per germline, CDR1 LGHNT and CDR2 FRNRAP. Germline trimming cut 5 bases from V and 10 bases from J; bases unmatched to any gene: 6. The CDR3 is 13 residues long.

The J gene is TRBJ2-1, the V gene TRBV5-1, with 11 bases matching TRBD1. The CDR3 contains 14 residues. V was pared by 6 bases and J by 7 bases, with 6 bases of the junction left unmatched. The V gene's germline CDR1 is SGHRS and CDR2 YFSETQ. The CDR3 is CASNPGQGVNEQFF. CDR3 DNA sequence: TGCGCCAGCAACCCGGGACAGGGGGTGAATGAGCAGTTCTTC.